These 30 T cell receptor beta chains came from one sample sequenced in a study of OX40 agonist ivuxolimab in advanced cancers. Sequencing used immunoSEQ multiplex PCR; TCRdb keeps in-frame clones, though not all of them. The repertoire holds approximately 98,000 clones, with around 80% as singletons. Sequenced material: CD4+ or CD8+ T cells sorted from blood, taken in a trial of the OX40 agonist ivuxolimab. Receptor source: an adult with an advanced solid tumor such as melanoma, head and neck, liver or kidney cancer.

This chain links TRBV7-2 with TRBJ2-1; 12 bases align to TRBD2. Unmatched junction bases numbered 3, after V lost 4 bases and J lost 5 bases. Germline CDR1 SGHTA, CDR2 FQGNSA. The CDR3 runs 15 residues. The CDR3 bases are TGTGCCAGCAGCTCTAGCGGGGGGGCCAACAATGAGCAGTTCTTC. It specifies CASSSSGGANNEQFF.

This clone has a handful of counts. The rearrangement links TRBV2 to TRBJ1-5; 7 positions agree with TRBD1. V was pared by 6 bases and J by 9 bases, with 17 bases of the junction left unmatched. From germline, CDR1 is SNHLY and CDR2 FYNNEI. The CDR3 loop spans 16 amino acids. CDR3 amino acids: CASSEKGGTAIWPQHF. The CDR3 region has the DNA TGTGCCAGCAGCGAGAAGGGGGGGACAGCCATCTGGCCCCAGCATTTT. The full variable domain, with the rest looked up from reference TRBV2 and TRBJ1-5, is EPEVTQTPSHQVTQMGQEVILRCVPISNHLYFYWYRQILGQKVEFLVSFYNNEISEKSEIFDDQFSVERPDGSNFTLKIRSTKLEDSAMYFCASSEKGGTAIWPQHFGDGTRLSIL.

The gene calls are TRBV7-9 and TRBJ2-5; D is possibly TRBD1 (6 bases). The J call may be faulty, since TRBJ2-7 better matches the DNA end. The CDR3 contains 14 residues. Germline assignment: CDR1 SEHNR and CDR2 FQNEAQ (reference sequence). DNA of the CDR3: TGTGCCAGCAGCTTAACACAGGGCCCCTACGAGCAGTACTTC. Residues: CASSLTQGPYEQYF.

V is TRBV6-5 and J is TRBJ1-4; 9 bases are shared with TRBD1. The CDR3 runs to 14 residues. Germline assignment: CDR1 MNHEY and CDR2 SVGAGI. V was pared by 2 bases and J by 6 bases, with 1 base of the junction left unmatched. The CDR3 region is CASSYGTGYEKLFF. Here the CDR3 DNA reads TGTGCCAGCAGTTACGGGACAGGGTATGAAAAACTGTTTTTT.

This clone was recorded only once. The V call is TRBV5-4, the J call TRBJ2-3; no clear D. CDR3 length: 14 residues. Germline CDR1 and CDR2: SGHNT and YYREEE (reference sequence). Deletions cut 1 base from V and 2 bases from J, with 8 bases between. The CDR3 loop reads CASSLKAYTDTQYF. CDR3 nucleotide sequence: TGTGCCAGCAGCTTGAAAGCGTACACAGATACGCAGTATTTT.

This clone was counted a single time. Here the CDR3 reads CASSGLDRGSYNEQFF. CDR3 DNA: TGCGCCAGCAGTGGCCTTGACAGGGGTTCCTACAATGAGCAGTTCTTC. V is TRBV10-2 and J is TRBJ2-1, with TRBD1 matching 8 bases. CDR3 length: 16 residues. In germline, CDR1 is WSHSY, CDR2 SAAADI. The V gene end was trimmed by 4 bases and the J gene end by 1 base; junction bases not matched to a gene: 6.

The chain links TRBV6-1 to TRBJ1-4; D is unclear. CDR1 MNHNS and CDR2 SASEGT come from the germline V gene. This CDR3 has 13 amino acids. V lost 7 bases and J 3 bases, leaving 9 bases between the germline ends. CDR3 DNA: TGTGCCAGCACGGTCACAGCTAATGAAAAACTGTTTTTT. This gives the protein CASTVTANEKLFF.

This chain links TRBV5-1 with TRBJ2-3; maybe TRBD1 (6 bases). V lost 0 bases and J 0 bases, leaving 8 bases between the germline ends. Germline CDR1 reads SGHRS; CDR2 reads YFSETQ. The CDR3 has 15 amino acids. The CDR3 DNA follows: TGCGCCAGCAGCTTGGGGGGGCAGAGCACAGATACGCAGTATTTT. Its translation is CASSLGGQSTDTQYF. Supplemented by reference TRBV5-1 and TRBJ2-3, the full variable domain reads KAGVTQTPRYLIKTRGQQVTLSCSPISGHRSVSWYQQTPGQGLQFLFEYFSETQRNKGNFPGRFSGRQFSNSRSEMNVSTLELGDSALYLCASSLGGQSTDTQYFGPGTRLTVL.

This chain links TRBV7-2 with TRBJ2-7, with D maybe TRBD1 (5 bases). The CDR3 length is 12 residues. CDR1 is SGHTA, CDR2 FQGNSA, per germline. With 3 bases removed from V and 5 bases from J, the gap between germline ends came to 8 bases. As DNA, the CDR3 is TGTGCCAGCAGCTTTCCAGGGAACGAGCAGTACTTC. It specifies CASSFPGNEQYF.

The V and J genes are TRBV7-3 and TRBJ2-5, with TRBD2 identical over 12 bases. V lost 2 bases and J lost 3; bases outside the gene matches: 1. Per the germline V gene, CDR1 is SGHTA and CDR2 is FQGTGA. The CDR3 spans 15 residues. Here the CDR3 reads CASSLWTSGEETQYF. The CDR3, as DNA: TGTGCCAGCAGCTTATGGACTAGCGGGGAAGAGACCCAGTACTTC.

This clone is a singleton in its sample. The V gene is TRBV6-5, the J gene TRBJ2-4; no reliable D call. The CDR3 extends over 14 amino acids. V lost 6 bases and J lost 0, with 9 bases in between. Germline V gene data show CDR1 as MNHEY and CDR2 as SVGAGI. In DNA form, the CDR3 reads TGTGCCAGCAGGGCCCCCGGAGCCAAAAACATTCAGTACTTC. Amino acids: CASRAPGAKNIQYF.

This clone was seen a few times. This chain connects TRBV2 to TRBJ1-5, with D possibly matching TRBD1 (6 bases). V lost 6 bases and J lost 1, with 13 bases in between. This CDR3 is 15 amino acids long. Germline V lookup: CDR1 SNHLY, CDR2 FYNNEI. The CDR3 sequence: CASSPGQGSNQPQHF. As DNA, the CDR3 is TGTGCCAGCAGCCCGGGTCAGGGGAGCAATCAGCCCCAGCATTTT.

The V call is TRBV4-2, the J call TRBJ2-5; no definite D call. The germline V gene encodes CDR1 LGHNA and CDR2 YNFKEQ. Trimming stripped 1 base from V and 2 bases from J, with 17 bases between. CDR3 size: 17 residues. Here the CDR3 reads CASSQGNEISYQETQYF. The CDR3 coding sequence is TGTGCCAGCAGCCAAGGCAACGAAATCTCCTATCAAGAGACCCAGTACTTC.

This chain's CDR3 is CASSLATGGFDNSPLHF. The CDR3 DNA reads TGTGCCAGCAGCTTAGCGACAGGGGGCTTCGATAATTCACCCCTCCACTTT. V and J are TRBV7-9 and TRBJ1-6, with 10 bases matching TRBD1. Per the germline V gene, CDR1 is SEHNR and CDR2 is FQNEAQ (reference sequence). V lost 0 bases and J lost 5; bases outside the gene matches: 4. The CDR3 consists of 17 residues.

This chain uses TRBV7-6 with TRBJ1-4; 8 bases are shared with TRBD1. The CDR3 runs 14 residues. The V gene end was trimmed by 5 bases and the J gene end by 8 bases; junction bases not matched to a gene: 7. Germline CDR1 SGHVS, CDR2 FNYEAQ. CDR3 amino acids: CASSPDRGWEKLFF. The CDR3 nucleotides read TGTGCCAGCAGCCCAGACAGGGGTTGGGAAAAACTGTTTTTT.

The rearrangement uses TRBV6-6 and TRBJ1-6; D is possibly TRBD1 (6 bases). Germline lookup yields CDR1 MNHNY and CDR2 SVGAGI (reference sequence). V lost 6 bases, J lost 0 bases, and 12 bases lay in between. The CDR3 is 16 residues long. CDR3 DNA: TGTGCCAGCAGAGGGGACACAAGCTCCTATAATTCACCCCTCCACTTT. Translating it yields CASRGDTSSYNSPLHF.

The rearrangement uses TRBV29-1 and TRBJ2-2; D not resolved. CDR1 and CDR2 from the germline V gene are SQVTM and ANQGSEA. The CDR3 has 12 amino acids. V was cut by 4 bases and J by 4 bases, with 7 bases left in between. CDR3 amino acids: CSVGSSTGELFF. CDR3 nucleotide sequence: TGCAGCGTTGGATCTAGCACCGGGGAGCTGTTTTTT.

This sequence joins TRBV7-9 and TRBJ2-7; D gene uncertain. The length of the CDR3 is 11 residues. V lost 5 bases to trimming and J lost 4 bases, with 6 bases between them. Looked up from germline, CDR1 is SEHNR and CDR2 is FQNEAQ (reference sequence). The CDR3 DNA is TGTGCCAGCAGCGCCGCTTACGAGCAGTACTTC. This sequence encodes CASSAAYEQYF.

The chain carries TRBV6-5 and TRBJ2-7; 7 nucleotides line up with TRBD1. This CDR3 comprises 13 residues. Germline-derived CDR1 and CDR2 are MNHEY and SVGAGI. Trimming removed 0 bases from V and 9 bases from J; junction bases left unmatched: 5. The CDR3 region is CASSYSSGGVQYF. The CDR3 DNA sequence: TGTGCCAGCAGTTACTCATCAGGGGGTGTGCAGTACTTC.

Of note for this clone: Relative to the germline gene, one junction end is altered; a read error may explain this. The chain combines TRBV9 with TRBJ1-2; a weak D match, TRBD1 (5 bases). The CDR3 length is 12 residues. The V gene's germline CDR1 is SGDLS and CDR2 YYNGEE. CDR3: CASSSGTGPGPF. The CDR3 coding sequence is TGTGCCAGCAGCTCCGGGACCGGCCCCGGGCCCTTC.

This rearrangement joins TRBV9 to TRBJ2-3; D unresolved. V lost 6 bases, J lost 0 bases, and 11 bases lay in between. The CDR3 is made up of 14 amino acids. Germline V gene sequence: CDR1 SGDLS, CDR2 YYNGEE. The CDR3 protein is CASTKSPSTDTQYF. The CDR3 DNA sequence: TGTGCCAGCACCAAATCTCCTAGCACAGATACGCAGTATTTT.

The J gene is TRBJ2-5, the V gene TRBV27, with 10 bases fitting TRBD1. Trimming at V came to 6 bases and at J to 5 bases, leaving 9 bases not matched to a gene. The CDR3 length is 15 residues. Germline V lookup: CDR1 MNHEY, CDR2 SMNVEV (reference sequence). CDR3 sequence (DNA): TGTGCCAGCAGCCCAGACAGGGGGCGAGGGGAGACCCAGTACTTC. It specifies CASSPDRGRGETQYF.

The V call is TRBV20-1, the J call TRBJ2-3, with a tentative D call TRBD2 (6 bases). Germline-derived CDR1 and CDR2 are DFQATT and SNEGSKA (reference sequence). V was shortened by 3 bases and J by 10 bases, with 11 bases between the two germline ends. This CDR3 is built from 11 residues. In DNA, the CDR3 is TGCAGTGCTAGGTGGGGGGTCGCGCAGTATTTT. Translated, it gives CSARWGVAQYF.

The chain is built from TRBV7-2 and TRBJ1-1, with TRBD1 as a possible D gene (6 bases). Germline assignment: CDR1 SGHTA and CDR2 FQGNSA. Trimming cost V 6 bases and J 1 base, with 15 bases left between them. The CDR3 length is 15 residues. CDR3 bases: TGTGCCAGCAGTCTGGTGGGACAACCGAACACTGAAGCTTTCTTT. It encodes CASSLVGQPNTEAFF. The complete variable domain, with remaining parts taken from reference TRBV7-2 and TRBJ1-1, reads GAGVSQSPSNKVTEKGKDVELRCDPISGHTALYWYRQSLGQGLEFLIYFQGNSAPDKSGLPSDRFSAERTGGSVSTLTIQRTQQEDSAVYLCASSLVGQPNTEAFFGQGTRLTVV.

The chain combines TRBV4-3 with TRBJ1-2; D is unresolved. This CDR3 is built from 14 residues. V lost 4 bases to trimming and J lost 2 bases, with 11 bases between them. The V gene's germline CDR1 is LGHNA and CDR2 YSLEER. CDR3 nucleotide sequence: TGCGCCAGCAGCCCACGAATAGGGAACTATGGCTACACCTTC. Amino acid sequence: CASSPRIGNYGYTF.

The chain employs TRBV5-1 and TRBJ2-2; D gene uncertain. Germline CDR1 is SGHRS and CDR2 is YFSETQ. This CDR3 region has 16 residues. Trimming took off 0 bases at V and 0 bases at J, with 9 bases between the two ends. CDR3 sequence (DNA): TGCGCCAGCAGCTTGGTGGGCAGGTCGAACACCGGGGAGCTGTTTTTT. Translating gives CASSLVGRSNTGELFF.

V usage is TRBV11-2 and J usage is TRBJ2-1; D tentatively fits TRBD1 or TRBD2 (5 bases each). The CDR3 extends over 15 amino acids. V was trimmed by 0 bases and J by 4 bases, leaving 10 bases between them. Germline CDR1 SGHAT, CDR2 FQNNGV. The CDR3 region has the DNA TGTGCCAGCAGCTTAGATTACGGGGCTTACAATGAGCAGTTCTTC. This translates into CASSLDYGAYNEQFF.

The chain is built from TRBV29-1 and TRBJ2-3; no firm D call. CDR3 length: 15 residues. V lost 3 bases, J lost 2 bases, and 15 bases lay in between. The germline V gene has CDR1 SQVTM and CDR2 ANQGSEA. CDR3 sequence: CSVDRQERNTDTQYF. The CDR3 DNA follows: TGCAGCGTTGATCGGCAGGAAAGGAACACAGATACGCAGTATTTT.

This chain links TRBV9 with TRBJ2-7; a possible D gene is TRBD2 (5 bases). Germline-derived CDR1 and CDR2 are SGDLS and YYNGEE. V lost 2 bases, J lost 3 bases, and 15 bases lay in between. This CDR3 is 15 amino acids long. The CDR3 region is CASSVRRVHDYEQYF. In DNA form, the CDR3 reads TGTGCCAGCAGCGTCCGGCGGGTCCACGACTACGAGCAGTACTTC.

J is TRBJ1-5 and V is TRBV28, with TRBD1 as a possible D gene (5 bases). V was shortened by 2 bases and J by 5 bases, with 13 bases between the two germline ends. CDR1 is MDHEN, CDR2 SYDVKM, per germline. There are 15 residues in the CDR3. The CDR3 loop reads CASSLARGAYQPQHF. DNA of the CDR3: TGTGCCAGCAGTTTAGCGAGAGGGGCCTATCAGCCCCAGCATTTT.